This T cell receptor (beta chain) derives from a study of blood T cell repertoires in COVID-19. Study in general: Acute and convalescent COVID-19 samples came from the United States, Italy and Spain. In each case, the material was cDNA or gDNA derived from T cells, B-cell-depleted T cells, or PBMCs.

This clone was seen once. Methods used by the authors: The authors estimated nucleated cell counts from reference gene primer amplification. Some clones are missing from TCRdb's copy, which holds only in-frame ones; the method was immunoSEQ multiplex PCR. V, J and clone size are taken as reported in that table, and D and trimming were inferred from the DNA itself. Of about 60,000 clones listed, about 84% are singletons. Specimen: peripheral blood. The sequence derives from a human donor in a cohort sampled during active COVID-19.

The CDR3 loop reads CASSPALGGSGLYNEQFF. The CDR3 DNA follows: TGTGCCAGCAGTCCCGCCCTTGGGGGTAGCGGACTTTACAATGAGCAGTTCTTC. The V gene is TRBV6-2 or TRBV6-3, the J gene TRBJ2-1; possibly TRBD2 for D (6 bases). This CDR3 contains 18 residues. Germline CDR1 MNHEY, CDR2 SVGEGT. V dropped 5 bases and J dropped 4 bases, with 24 bases sitting between them.